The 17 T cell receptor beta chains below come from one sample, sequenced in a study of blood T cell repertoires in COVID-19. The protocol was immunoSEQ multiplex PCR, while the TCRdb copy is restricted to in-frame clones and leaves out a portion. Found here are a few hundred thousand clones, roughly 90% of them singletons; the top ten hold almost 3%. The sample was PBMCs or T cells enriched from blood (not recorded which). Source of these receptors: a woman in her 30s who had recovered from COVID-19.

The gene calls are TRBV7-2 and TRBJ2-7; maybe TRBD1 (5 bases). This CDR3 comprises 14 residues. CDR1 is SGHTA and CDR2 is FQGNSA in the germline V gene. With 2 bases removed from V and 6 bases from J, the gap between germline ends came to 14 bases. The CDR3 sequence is CASSLTYTGLEQYF. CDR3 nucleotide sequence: TGTGCCAGCAGCTTAACTTATACAGGTCTCGAGCAGTACTTC. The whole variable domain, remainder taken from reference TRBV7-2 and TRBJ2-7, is GAGVSQSPSNKVTEKGKDVELRCDPISGHTALYWYRQSLGQGLEFLIYFQGNSAPDKSGLPSDRFSAERTGGSVSTLTIQRTQQEDSAVYLCASSLTYTGLEQYFGPGTRLTVT.

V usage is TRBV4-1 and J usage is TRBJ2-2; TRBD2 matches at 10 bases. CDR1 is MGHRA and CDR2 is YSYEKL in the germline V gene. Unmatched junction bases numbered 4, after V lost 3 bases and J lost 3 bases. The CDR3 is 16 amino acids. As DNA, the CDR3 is TGCGCCAGCAGCCAGCTAGCGGGAGCGGACACCGGGGAGCTGTTTTTT. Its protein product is CASSQLAGADTGELFF.

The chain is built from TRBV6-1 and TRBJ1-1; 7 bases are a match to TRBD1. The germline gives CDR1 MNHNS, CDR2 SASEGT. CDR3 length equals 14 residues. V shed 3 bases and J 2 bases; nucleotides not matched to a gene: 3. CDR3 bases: TGTGCCAGCAGTGAGAACAGGGGAAACACTGAAGCTTTCTTT. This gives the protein CASSENRGNTEAFF.

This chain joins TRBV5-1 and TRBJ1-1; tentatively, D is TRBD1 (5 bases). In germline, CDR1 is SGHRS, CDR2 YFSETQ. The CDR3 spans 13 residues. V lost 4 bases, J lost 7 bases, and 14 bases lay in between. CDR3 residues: CASSKQGTDEAFF. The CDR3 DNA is TGCGCCAGCAGCAAGCAAGGGACTGATGAAGCTTTCTTT.

The DNA for the CDR3 is TGTGCCAGCAGCCAGCTGGCTGGCTACACCTTC. It specifies CASSQLAGYTF. The genes are TRBV3-1 (or the pseudogene TRBV3-2) and TRBJ1-2; D is uncertain. V lost 3 bases to trimming and J lost 7 bases, with 6 bases between them. The CDR3 loop spans 11 amino acids. CDR1 and CDR2 from the germline V gene are LGHDT and YNNKEL (reference sequence).

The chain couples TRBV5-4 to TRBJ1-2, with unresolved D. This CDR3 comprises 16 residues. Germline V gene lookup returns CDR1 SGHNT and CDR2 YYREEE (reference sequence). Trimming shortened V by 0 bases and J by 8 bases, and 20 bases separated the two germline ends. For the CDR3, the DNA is TGTGCCAGCAGCTTGGGGGGAGAGCCTGGGCCTAGGGGCTACACCTTC. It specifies CASSLGGEPGPRGYTF. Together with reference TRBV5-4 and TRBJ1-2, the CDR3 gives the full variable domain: ETGVTQSPTHLIKTRGQQVTLRCSSQSGHNTVSWYQQALGQGPQFIFQYYREEENGRGNFPPRFSGLQFPNYSSELNVNALELDDSALYLCASSLGGEPGPRGYTFGSGTRLTVV.

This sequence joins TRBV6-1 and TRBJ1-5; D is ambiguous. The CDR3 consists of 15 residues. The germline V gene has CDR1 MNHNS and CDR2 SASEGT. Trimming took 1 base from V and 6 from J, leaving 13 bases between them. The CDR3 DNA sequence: TGTGCCAGCAGTGAAGATTATCCCGATAGTCAGCCCCAGCATTTT. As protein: CASSEDYPDSQPQHF.

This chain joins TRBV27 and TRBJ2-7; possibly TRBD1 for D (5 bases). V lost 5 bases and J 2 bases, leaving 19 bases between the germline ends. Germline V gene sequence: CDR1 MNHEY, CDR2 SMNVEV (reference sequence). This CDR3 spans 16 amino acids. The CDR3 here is CASSKSRTPKTYEQYF. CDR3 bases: TGTGCCAGCAGTAAGAGTAGGACACCAAAGACCTACGAGCAGTACTTC.

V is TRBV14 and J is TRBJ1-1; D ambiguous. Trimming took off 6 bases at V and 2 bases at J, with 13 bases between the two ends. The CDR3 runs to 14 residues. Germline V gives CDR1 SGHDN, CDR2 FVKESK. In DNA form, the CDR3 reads TGTGCCAGCAGACCCAATGGACTCAACACTGAAGCTTTCTTT. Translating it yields CASRPNGLNTEAFF.

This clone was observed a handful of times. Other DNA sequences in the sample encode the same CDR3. CDR3: CASSLDRGNTEAFF. The DNA for the CDR3 is TGCGCCAGCAGCTTAGACCGGGGGAACACTGAAGCTTTCTTT. V usage is TRBV5-1 and J usage is TRBJ1-1; D remains unclear. Germline CDR1 is SGHRS and CDR2 is YFSETQ. The CDR3 length is 14 residues. V lost 2 bases to trimming and J lost 1 base, with 9 bases between them.

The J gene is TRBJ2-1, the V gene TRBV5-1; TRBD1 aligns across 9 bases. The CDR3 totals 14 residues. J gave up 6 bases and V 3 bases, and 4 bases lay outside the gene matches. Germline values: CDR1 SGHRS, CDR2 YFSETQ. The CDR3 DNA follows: TGCGCCAGCAGCTCGGGACAGGGTAGCAATGAGCAGTTCTTC. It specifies CASSSGQGSNEQFF.

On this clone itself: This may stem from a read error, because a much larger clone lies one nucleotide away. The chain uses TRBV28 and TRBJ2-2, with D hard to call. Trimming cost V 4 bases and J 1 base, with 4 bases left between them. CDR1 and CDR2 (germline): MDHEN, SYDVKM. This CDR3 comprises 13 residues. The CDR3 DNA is TGTGCCAGCAGTTCAGGGAACACCGGGGAGCTGTTTTTT. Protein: CASSSGNTGELFF. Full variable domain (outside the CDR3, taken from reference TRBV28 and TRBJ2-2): DVKVTQSSRYLVKRTGEKVFLECVQDMDHENMFWYRQDPGLGLRLIYFSYDVKMKEKGDIPEGYSVSREKKERFSLILESASTNQTSMYLCASSSGNTGELFFGEGSRLTVL.

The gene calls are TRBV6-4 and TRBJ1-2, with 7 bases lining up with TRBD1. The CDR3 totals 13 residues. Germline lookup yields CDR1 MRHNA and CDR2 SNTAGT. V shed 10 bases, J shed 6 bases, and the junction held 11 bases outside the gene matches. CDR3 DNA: TGTGCCACCCCCCTTGGGGACAGAGATGGCTACACCTTC. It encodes CATPLGDRDGYTF.

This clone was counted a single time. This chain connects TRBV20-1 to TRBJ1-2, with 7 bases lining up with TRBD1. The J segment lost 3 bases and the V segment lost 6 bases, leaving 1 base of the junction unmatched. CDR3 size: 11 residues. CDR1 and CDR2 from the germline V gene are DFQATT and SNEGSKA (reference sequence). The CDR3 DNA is TGCAGTGCCGACAGGGACTATGGCTACACCTTC. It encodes CSADRDYGYTF.

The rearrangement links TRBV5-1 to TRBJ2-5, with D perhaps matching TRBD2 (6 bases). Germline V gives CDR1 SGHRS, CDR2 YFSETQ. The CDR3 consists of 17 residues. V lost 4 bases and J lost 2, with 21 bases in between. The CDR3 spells CASSPAPLTGVQETQYF. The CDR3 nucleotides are TGCGCCAGCAGCCCAGCGCCCCTGACGGGGGTACAAGAGACCCAGTACTTC. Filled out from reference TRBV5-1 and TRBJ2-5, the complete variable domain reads KAGVTQTPRYLIKTRGQQVTLSCSPISGHRSVSWYQQTPGQGLQFLFEYFSETQRNKGNFPGRFSGRQFSNSRSEMNVSTLELGDSALYLCASSPAPLTGVQETQYFGPGTRLLVL.

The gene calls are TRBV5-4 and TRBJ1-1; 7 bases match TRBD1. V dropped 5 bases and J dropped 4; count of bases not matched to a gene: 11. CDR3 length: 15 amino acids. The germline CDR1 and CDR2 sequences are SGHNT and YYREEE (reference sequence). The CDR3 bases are TGTGCCAGCAGGGATATACAGGGGCCCGGCACTGAAGCTTTCTTT. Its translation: CASRDIQGPGTEAFF.

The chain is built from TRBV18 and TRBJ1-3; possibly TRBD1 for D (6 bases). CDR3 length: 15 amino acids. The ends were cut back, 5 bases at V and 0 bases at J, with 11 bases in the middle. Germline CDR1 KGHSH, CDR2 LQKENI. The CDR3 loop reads CASSTYRVSGNTIYF. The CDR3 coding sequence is TGTGCCAGCTCAACTTACAGGGTCTCTGGAAACACCATATATTTT.